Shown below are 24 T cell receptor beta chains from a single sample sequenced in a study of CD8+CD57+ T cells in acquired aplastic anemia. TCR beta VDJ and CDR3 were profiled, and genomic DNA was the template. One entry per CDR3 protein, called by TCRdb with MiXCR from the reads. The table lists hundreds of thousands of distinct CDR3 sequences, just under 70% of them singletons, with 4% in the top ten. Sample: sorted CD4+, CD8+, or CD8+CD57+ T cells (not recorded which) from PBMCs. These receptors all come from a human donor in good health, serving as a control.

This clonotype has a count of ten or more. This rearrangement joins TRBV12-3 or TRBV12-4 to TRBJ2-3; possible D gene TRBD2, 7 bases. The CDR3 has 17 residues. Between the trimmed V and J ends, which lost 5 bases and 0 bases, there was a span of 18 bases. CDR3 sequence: CASSARVGGASTDTQYF. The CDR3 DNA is TGTGCCAGCAGTGCCAGGGTAGGGGGGGCTAGCACAGATACGCAGTATTTT.

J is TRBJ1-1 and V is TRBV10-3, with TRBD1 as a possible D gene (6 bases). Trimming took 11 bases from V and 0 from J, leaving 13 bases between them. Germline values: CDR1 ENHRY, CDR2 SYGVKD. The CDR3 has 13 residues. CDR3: CAVGGGMNTEAFF. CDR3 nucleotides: TGTGCCGTCGGGGGGGGCATGAACACTGAAGCTTTCTTT.

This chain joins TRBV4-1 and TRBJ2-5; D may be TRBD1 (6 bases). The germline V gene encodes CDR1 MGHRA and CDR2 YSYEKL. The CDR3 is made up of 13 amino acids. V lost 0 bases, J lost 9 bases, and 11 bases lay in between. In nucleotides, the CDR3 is TGCGCCAGCAGCCAAGAGGGCGAGGGGGCCCAGTACTTC. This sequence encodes CASSQEGEGAQYF.

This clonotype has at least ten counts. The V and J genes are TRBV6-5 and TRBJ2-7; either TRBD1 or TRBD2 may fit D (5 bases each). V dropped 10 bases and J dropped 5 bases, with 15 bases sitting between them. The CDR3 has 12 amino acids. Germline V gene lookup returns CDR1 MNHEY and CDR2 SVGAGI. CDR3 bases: TGTGCCACCAGCGCTAGGGGAGACGAGCAGTACTTC. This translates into CATSARGDEQYF.

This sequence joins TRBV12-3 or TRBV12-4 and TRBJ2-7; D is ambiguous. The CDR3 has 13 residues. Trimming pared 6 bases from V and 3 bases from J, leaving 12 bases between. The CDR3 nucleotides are TGTGCCAGCAGCCAATCGGTCAGCTACGAGCAGTACTTC. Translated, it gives CASSQSVSYEQYF.

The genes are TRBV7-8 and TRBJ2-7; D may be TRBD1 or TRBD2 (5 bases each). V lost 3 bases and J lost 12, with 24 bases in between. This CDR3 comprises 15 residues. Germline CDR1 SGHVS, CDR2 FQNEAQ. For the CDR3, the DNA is TGTGCCAGCAGCTTCGGACAATGGAGGTCCTACGTGCTGTACTTC. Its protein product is CASSFGQWRSYVLYF.

CDR3: CASSRQGRANYGYTF. For the CDR3, the DNA is TGTGCCAGCAGTCGTCAGGGGAGGGCTAACTATGGCTACACCTTC. This chain connects TRBV12-3 or TRBV12-4 to TRBJ1-2; tentative D call: TRBD1 (6 bases). Deletions cut 5 bases from V and 0 bases from J, with 13 bases between. The CDR3 sequence is 15 residues long.

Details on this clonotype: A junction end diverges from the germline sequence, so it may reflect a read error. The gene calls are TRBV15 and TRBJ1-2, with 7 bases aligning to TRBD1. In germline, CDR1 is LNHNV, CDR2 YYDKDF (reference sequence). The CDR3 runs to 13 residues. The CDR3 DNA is TGTGGCACCAGCAGGGACAGAAGCTATGGATACACCTTC. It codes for CGTSRDRSYGYTF.

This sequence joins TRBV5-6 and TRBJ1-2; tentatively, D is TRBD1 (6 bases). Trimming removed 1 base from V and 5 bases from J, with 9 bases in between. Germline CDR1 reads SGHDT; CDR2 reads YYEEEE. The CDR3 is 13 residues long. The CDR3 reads CASSLKGDYGYTF. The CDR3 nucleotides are TGTGCCAGCAGCTTGAAGGGGGATTATGGCTACACCTTC.

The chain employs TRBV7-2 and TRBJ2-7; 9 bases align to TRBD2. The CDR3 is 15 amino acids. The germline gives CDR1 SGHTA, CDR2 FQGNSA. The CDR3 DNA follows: TGTGCGAGGAGCCCCCTACTAGCGGGTGTTTACGAGCAGTACTTC. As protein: CARSPLLAGVYEQYF.

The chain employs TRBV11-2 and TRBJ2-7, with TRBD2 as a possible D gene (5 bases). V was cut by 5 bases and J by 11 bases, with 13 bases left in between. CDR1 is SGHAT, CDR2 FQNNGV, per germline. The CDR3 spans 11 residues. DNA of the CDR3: TGTGCCAGCAGCCAAGCCTACGGGGAGTACTTC. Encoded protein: CASSQAYGEYF.

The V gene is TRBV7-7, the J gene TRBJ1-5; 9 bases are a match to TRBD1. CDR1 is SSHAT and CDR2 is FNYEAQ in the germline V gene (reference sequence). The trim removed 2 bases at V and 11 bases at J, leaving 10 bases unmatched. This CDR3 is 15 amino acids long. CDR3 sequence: CASSLRTGERETQHF. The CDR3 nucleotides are TGTGCCAGCAGCTTAAGGACAGGGGAACGGGAGACCCAGCATTTT.

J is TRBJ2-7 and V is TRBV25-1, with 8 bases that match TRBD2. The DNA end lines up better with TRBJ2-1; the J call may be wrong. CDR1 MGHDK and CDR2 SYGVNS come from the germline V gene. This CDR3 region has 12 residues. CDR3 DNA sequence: TGTGCCAGCAGATCCAGCGGGGGCGCTCAGTTCTTC. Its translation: CASRSSGGAQFF.

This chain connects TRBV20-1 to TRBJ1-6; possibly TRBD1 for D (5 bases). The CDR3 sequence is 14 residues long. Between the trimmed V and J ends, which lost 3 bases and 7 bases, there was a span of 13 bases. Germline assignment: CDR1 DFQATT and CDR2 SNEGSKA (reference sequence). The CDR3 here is CSASFGHENSPLHF. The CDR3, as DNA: TGCAGTGCTAGCTTCGGACATGAGAATTCACCCCTCCACTTT.

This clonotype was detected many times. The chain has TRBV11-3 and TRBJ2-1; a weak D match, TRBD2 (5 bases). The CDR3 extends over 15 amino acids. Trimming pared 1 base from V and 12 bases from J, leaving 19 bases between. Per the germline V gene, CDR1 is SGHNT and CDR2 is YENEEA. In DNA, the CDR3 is TGTGCCAGCAGCTTAGCCCCGCCGTCGGCCCGGGGGCAGTTCTTC. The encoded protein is CASSLAPPSARGQFF.

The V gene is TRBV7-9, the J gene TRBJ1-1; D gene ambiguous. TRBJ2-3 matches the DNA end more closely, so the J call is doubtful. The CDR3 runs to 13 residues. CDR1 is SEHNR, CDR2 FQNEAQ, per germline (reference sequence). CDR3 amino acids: CASSEQYTDTQYF. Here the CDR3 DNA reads TGTGCCAGCAGCGAACAGTACACAGATACGCAGTATTTT.

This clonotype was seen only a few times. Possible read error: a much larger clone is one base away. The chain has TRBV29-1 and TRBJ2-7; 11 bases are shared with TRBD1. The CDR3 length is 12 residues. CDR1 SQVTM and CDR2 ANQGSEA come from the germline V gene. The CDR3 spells CSVQTGTGGRDF. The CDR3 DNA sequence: TGCAGCGTCCAGACCGGGACAGGGGGGAGAGACTTC.

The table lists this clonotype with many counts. CDR3 in amino acids: CASSIVVSGTGAFF. The DNA for the CDR3 is TGTGCCAGTAGTATAGTAGTGAGTGGGACAGGTGCTTTCTTT. The chain recombines TRBV19 with TRBJ1-1, with 8 bases identical to TRBD1. This CDR3 region has 14 residues. Trimming took 1 base from V and 11 from J; bases not matched to a gene: 9. Per the germline V gene, CDR1 is LNHDA and CDR2 is SQIVND (reference sequence).

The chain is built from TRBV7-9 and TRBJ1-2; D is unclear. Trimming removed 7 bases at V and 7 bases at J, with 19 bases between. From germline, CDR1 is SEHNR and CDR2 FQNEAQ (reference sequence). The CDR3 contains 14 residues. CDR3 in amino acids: CASTGASPKSGYTF. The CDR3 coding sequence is TGTGCCAGCACGGGAGCAAGCCCGAAAAGTGGCTACACCTTC.

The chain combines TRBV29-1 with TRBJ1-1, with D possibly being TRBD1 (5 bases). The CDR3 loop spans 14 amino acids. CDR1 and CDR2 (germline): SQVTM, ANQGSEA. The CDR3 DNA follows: TGCAGTGCTATACATCCGAGGAGGGACGCTGAAGCTTTCTTT. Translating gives CSAIHPRRDAEAFF.

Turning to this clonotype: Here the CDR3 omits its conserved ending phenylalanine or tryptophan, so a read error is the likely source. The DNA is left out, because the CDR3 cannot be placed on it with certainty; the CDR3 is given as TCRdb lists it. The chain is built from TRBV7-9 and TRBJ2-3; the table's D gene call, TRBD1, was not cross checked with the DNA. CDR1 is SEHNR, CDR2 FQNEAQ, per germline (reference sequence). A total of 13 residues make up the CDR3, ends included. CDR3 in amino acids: CASSSGQTSTTDT.

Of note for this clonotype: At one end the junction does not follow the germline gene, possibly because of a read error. CDR3 sequence (DNA): TGCGCCAGCAGAGCCATTCAAGGCAATAATCCCCCCCTCCACTTT. This translates into CASRAIQGNNPPLHF. The rearrangement uses TRBV7-3 and TRBJ1-6; D not certain. Germline CDR1 SGHTA, CDR2 FQGTGA. CDR3 length: 15 amino acids.

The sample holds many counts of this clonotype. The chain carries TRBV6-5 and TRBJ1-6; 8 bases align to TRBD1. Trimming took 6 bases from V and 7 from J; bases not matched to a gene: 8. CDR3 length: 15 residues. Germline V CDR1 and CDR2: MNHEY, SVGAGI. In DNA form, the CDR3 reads TGTGCCAGCAGGCTGGACAGGGAAGAAAATTCACCCCTCCACTTT. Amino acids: CASRLDREENSPLHF.

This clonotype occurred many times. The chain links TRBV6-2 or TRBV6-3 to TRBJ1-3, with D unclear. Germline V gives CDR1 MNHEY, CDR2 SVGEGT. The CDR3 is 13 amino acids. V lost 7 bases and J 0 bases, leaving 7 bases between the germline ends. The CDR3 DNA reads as TGTGCCAGCAAAGCAGGCTCTGGAAACACCATATATTTT. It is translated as CASKAGSGNTIYF.